This TCR beta chain was profiled in a study of low-dose radiotherapy and immunotherapy resistance in tumors. With 0 bases removed from V and 0 bases from J, the gap between germline ends came to 7 bases. Germline V gene sequence: CDR1 SGHKS, CDR2 YYEKEE (reference sequence). This CDR3 contains 15 residues. This clonotype was counted a few times. Specified time point: before trial treatment. Every donor's regimen consisted of nivolumab, ipilimumab, aspirin, low-dose cyclophosphamide and low-dose radiotherapy. TRAV and TRBV primers primed cDNA for both TCRalpha and TCRbeta. With a V-primer adapter and a constant-region primer, TCRs were amplified for roughly 20 PCR cycles. TCRdb re-called the reads through MiXCR, storing one row per CDR3 protein. The sample yields tens of thousands of distinct CDR3 sequences, around 27% seen once.

This TCR derives from a male donor with prostate cancer. The V gene is TRBV5-5, the J gene TRBJ2-1; tentatively, D is TRBD2 (5 bases). The sample here was PBMCs, taken before treatment. The chain's CDR3 is CASSLGAGSYNEQFF. CDR3 nucleotide sequence: TGTGCCAGCAGCTTGGGGGCGGGCTCCTACAATGAGCAGTTCTTC.